This T cell receptor (beta chain) was sequenced in a study of early T cells in non-severe SARS-CoV-2 infection. Overall study: It was bulk RNA from unsorted whole blood that was sequenced, and the chains were unpaired.

Individual cDNA molecules each received unique molecular identifiers attached to them. TCRdb re-called the 5' RACE reads through MiXCR, storing one row per CDR3 protein. Among approximately 70,000 distinct CDR3 sequences listed, 13% were seen once. There are many counts of this clonotype. Its antigen remains unidentified. Study-level results: Comparison of clonotypes with VDJdb favored anti-spike CD8 responses while missing private and CD4 specificities.

The CDR3 has 13 amino acids. Germline V CDR1 and CDR2: SNHLY, FYNNEI. Trimming removed 6 bases from V and 1 base from J, with 9 bases in between. The chain has TRBV2 and TRBJ2-5; possibly TRBD2 for D (5 bases). The receptor comes from an adult who was a healthcare worker with PCR-confirmed SARS-CoV-2 infection or an uninfected control (not recorded which). Sequencing was carried out using whole blood. The CDR3 DNA is TGTGCCAGCAGCGGAGGTCGCCAAGAGACCCAGTACTTC. The encoded protein is CASSGGRQETQYF. Combining the CDR3 with reference TRBV2 and TRBJ2-5 gives the whole variable domain EPEVTQTPSHQVTQMGQEVILRCVPISNHLYFYWYRQILGQKVEFLVSFYNNEISEKSEIFDDQFSVERPDGSNFTLKIRSTKLEDSAMYFCASSGGRQETQYFGPGTRLLVL.